A single TCR beta chain is shown here with its context. Its target is not known. A universal primer site arose from template switching, and cDNA bore unique molecular identifiers. TCRdb re-called the 5' RACE reads through MiXCR, storing one row per CDR3 protein. This repertoire shows roughly 200,000 distinct CDR3 sequences, 15% to 20% found once; its top ten account for 40%. This record belongs to a study of identical twins. Study results and limitations: The abundant beta clonotypes from cord blood had fewer insertions, and memory repertoires had none of this. There is a chance that invariant MAIT and iNKT cells partially muddied zero-insertion analyses. It was out-of-frame TCR alpha sharing in monozygotic twins that models underestimated.

V was trimmed by 8 bases and J by 0 bases, leaving 15 bases between them. There are 15 residues in the CDR3. Germline lookup yields CDR1 ENHRY and CDR2 SYGVKD. The same sample was also used in a study of T cells expressing NK-cell markers.

This receptor was taken from a woman between 18 and 29 years old in good health. Sequencing was done on a sample of CD8+ T cells sorted from blood. The chain couples TRBV10-3 to TRBJ2-3; TRBD1 is a possible D gene (6 bases). The DNA of the CDR3 is TGTGCCATCCGGGACACCAAAACTAGCACAGATACGCAGTATTTT. Its protein is CAIRDTKTSTDTQYF.